This T cell receptor (beta chain) was sequenced during a study of tumor-infiltrating lymphocytes in primary liver carcinoma. Investigators took RNA and DNA out together from 20-30 mg of unsorted bulk tissue. The CDR3 has 15 residues. The trim removed 6 bases at V and 10 bases at J, leaving 15 bases unmatched. Germline V CDR1 and CDR2: SGHVS, FQNEAQ. Total RNA amounting to approximately 460 ng was the source from which TCR beta cDNA was made with a constant-region primer. Each TCR beta library was derived from three nested multiplex PCR rounds that employed slightly modified ARM-PCR. Researchers ran the first two PCR rounds for approximately 10 cycles each with TRBV1-TRBV30 forward primers and a C-beta reverse primer. TCRdb reprocessed the multiplex PCR reads via MiXCR and lists one record per CDR3 protein. This sample has around 80,000 distinct CDR3 sequences, with around 70% found just once. This clonotype was found many times.

Sequencing was performed on liver tumor tissue from sampling region 1. Subset specified: tumor region T1, superior pole. The clonotype originates from a man aged 40-50 years with primary liver carcinoma and hepatitis B virus infection. This chain uses TRBV7-8 with TRBJ2-1, with 7 bases lining up with TRBD2. The CDR3 DNA reads as TGTGCCAGCAGGCCTAGCGGTTCCCCTCTCGGGGAGCAGTTCTTC. It codes for CASRPSGSPLGEQFF.